These 27 T cell receptor beta chains share one sample of origin, sequenced in a study of radiotherapy plus CTLA-4 blockade in lung cancer. Using immunoSEQ multiplex PCR, the repertoire was profiled, and TCRdb retains in-frame clones only, with some absent. The repertoire consists of tens of thousands of clones, with approximately 75% occurring once and the leading ten covering 3.5% to 4.5%. Sample: peripheral blood, taken from a patient treated with radiotherapy plus ipilimumab. These receptors were collected from a human donor with non-small cell lung cancer who had a complete response to radiotherapy plus ipilimumab.

The V gene is TRBV13, the J gene TRBJ1-1; D is unresolved. The CDR3 contains 12 residues. Germline V gene data show CDR1 as PRHDT and CDR2 as FYEKMQ (reference sequence). The V and J ends lost 6 bases and 8 bases respectively, with 13 bases between them. CDR3 DNA sequence: TGTGCCAGCAGTTTACCTCAACTCGAAGCTTTCTTT. This encodes CASSLPQLEAFF.

CDR3 nucleotide sequence: TGTGCCAGTAGTATAGAAAGTGACCTCTATGGCTACACCTTC. This codes for CASSIESDLYGYTF. V usage is TRBV19 and J usage is TRBJ1-2, with D unclear. The CDR3 runs 14 residues. Deletions cut 0 bases from V and 4 bases from J, with 9 bases between. Germline lookup yields CDR1 LNHDA and CDR2 SQIVND (reference sequence).

The chain couples TRBV27 to TRBJ2-1, with D possibly matching TRBD2 (6 bases). V lost 5 bases, J lost 5 bases, and 25 bases lay in between. The CDR3 is made up of 18 amino acids. Per germline, CDR1 MNHEY and CDR2 SMNVEV (reference sequence). Here the CDR3 reads CASSPTPWAASVHNEQFF. CDR3 coding DNA: TGTGCCAGCAGTCCGACCCCCTGGGCGGCTAGCGTCCACAATGAGCAGTTCTTC.

The chain combines TRBV9 with TRBJ2-5, with 9 bases lining up with TRBD2. The CDR3 spans 16 residues. V lost 2 bases, J lost 4 bases, and 9 bases stayed unmatched. In germline, CDR1 is SGDLS, CDR2 YYNGEE. CDR3: CASSVYGLASLETQYF. CDR3 nucleotide sequence: TGTGCCAGCAGCGTCTACGGACTAGCGTCGTTAGAGACCCAGTACTTC.

The CDR3 coding sequence is TGCAGCGTTGAAAATTCCAGTCGGTATGGCTACACCTTC. Protein: CSVENSSRYGYTF. The gene calls are TRBV29-1 and TRBJ1-2; no reliable D call. CDR3 length: 13 amino acids. Germline values: CDR1 SQVTM, CDR2 ANQGSEA. The ends were cut back, 2 bases at V and 5 bases at J, with 12 bases in the middle.

This clone was seen only a few times. The J gene is TRBJ1-2, the V gene TRBV4-1, with TRBD1 as a possible D gene (5 bases). Germline V gene sequence: CDR1 MGHRA, CDR2 YSYEKL. The CDR3 runs to 14 residues. V lost 3 bases and J lost 4, with 12 bases in between. The CDR3: CASSHPGTVYGYTF. Written as DNA, the CDR3 is TGCGCCAGCAGCCATCCCGGGACGGTCTATGGCTACACCTTC.

This clone showed up just once. The J gene is TRBJ1-1, the V gene TRBV2; D not certain. CDR3 length equals 10 residues. Trimming took 6 bases from V and 2 from J, leaving 1 base between them. CDR1 is SNHLY and CDR2 is FYNNEI in the germline V gene. CDR3 nucleotide sequence: TGTGCCAGCAGCAACACTGAAGCTTTCTTT. It yields the protein CASSNTEAFF.

V gene TRBV7-2 combines with J gene TRBJ2-2; D might be TRBD2 (5 bases). Trimming took off 4 bases at V and 0 bases at J, with 9 bases between the two ends. This CDR3 is 15 amino acids long. Germline loops: CDR1 SGHTA, CDR2 FQGNSA. In DNA form, the CDR3 reads TGTGCCAGCAGCTCCCGGGGAGCGAACACCGGGGAGCTGTTTTTT. Translated, it gives CASSSRGANTGELFF.

The chain employs TRBV12-5 and TRBJ1-1, with D tentatively TRBD1 (5 bases). CDR1 and CDR2 (germline): LGHNT, FRNRAP. Between the trimmed V and J ends, which lost 7 bases and 3 bases, there was a span of 15 bases. The length of the CDR3 is 14 residues. CDR3 bases: TGTGCTAGTGCACGGGACCCCGGCCACACTGAAGCTTTCTTT. Its protein is CASARDPGHTEAFF.

The chain combines TRBV27 with TRBJ1-5, with D tentatively TRBD1 (6 bases). The CDR3 extends over 14 amino acids. V lost 4 bases, J lost 6 bases, and 13 bases lay in between. Per germline, CDR1 MNHEY and CDR2 SMNVEV (reference sequence). The CDR3 coding sequence is TGTGCCAGCAGTTCAGGACAGCCCGGTCAGCCCCAGCATTTT. Translating gives CASSSGQPGQPQHF.

The V gene is TRBV15, the J gene TRBJ2-1, with TRBD1 identical over 7 bases. V trimming: 5 bases; J trimming: 3 bases; junction bases outside the gene matches: 13. CDR3 length: 17 amino acids. The germline V gene encodes CDR1 LNHNV and CDR2 YYDKDF (reference sequence). The CDR3 loop reads CATSVKDRVENYNEQFF. The CDR3 DNA follows: TGTGCCACCAGCGTGAAAGACAGGGTGGAGAACTACAATGAGCAGTTCTTC.

The chain is built from TRBV5-8 and TRBJ2-6; D unresolved. The CDR3 runs 15 residues. Germline-derived CDR1 and CDR2 are SGHTS and YDEGEE. V was clipped by 0 bases and J by 2 bases, with 6 bases between them. CDR3 DNA sequence: TGTGCCAGCAGCTTGGCCTGGGCTGGGGCCAACGTCCTGACTTTC. Translated, it gives CASSLAWAGANVLTF.

In its sample, this clone was seen a few times. The chain has TRBV4-1 and TRBJ2-7; D unresolved. The CDR3 covers 13 residues. V gave up 5 bases and J gave up 2 bases, with 10 bases separating them. CDR1 and CDR2 (germline): MGHRA, YSYEKL. This CDR3 reads CASSWAETYEQYF. CDR3 bases: TGCGCCAGCAGCTGGGCCGAAACCTACGAGCAGTACTTC.

The rearrangement links TRBV10-2 to TRBJ1-1; 7 bases are a match to TRBD1. Germline V gives CDR1 WSHSY, CDR2 SAAADI. Losses at the gene ends were 0 bases for V and 3 bases for J; bases not matched to a gene: 4. The CDR3 runs to 15 residues. The CDR3 DNA reads TGCGCCAGCAGTGAGTCGGGAGGGGGCTACACTGAAGCTTTCTTT. Its translation is CASSESGGGYTEAFF.

This clone occurred a few times. V is TRBV7-2 and J is TRBJ2-1, with 11 bases fitting TRBD2. The germline V gene has CDR1 SGHTA and CDR2 FQGNSA. The CDR3 loop spans 14 amino acids. J gave up 6 bases and V 7 bases, and 5 bases lay outside the gene matches. In nucleotides, the CDR3 is TGTGCCAGCACGCCTAGCGGGGGGCTCAATGAGCAGTTCTTC. Protein product: CASTPSGGLNEQFF.

The chain links TRBV21-1 to TRBJ1-4. TRBV21-1 is a recognized pseudogene. CDR3 length: 16 residues. CDR3 coding DNA: TGTGCCAGCATAACTTACCCCAGGGGGGGGGATGAAAAACTGTTTTTT. This sequence encodes CASITYPRGGDEKLFF.

Concerning this clone itself: The junction shows a germline mismatch at one end, possibly a read error. Other nucleotide sequences from this sample produce the same CDR3. CDR3 region: CASQFQGGGEKLFF. The CDR3 DNA follows: TGTGCCAGCCAATTCCAGGGCGGTGGGGAAAAATTGTTTTTT. The V gene is TRBV7-2, the J gene TRBJ1-4; D might be TRBD1 (5 bases). Per germline, CDR1 SGHTA and CDR2 FQGNSA. This CDR3 is built from 14 residues.

The CDR3 DNA follows: TGTGCCTGGAGTCTCTATGAAGGCCCAGGGGCTTTCTTT. Its translation: CAWSLYEGPGAFF. The J gene is TRBJ1-1, the V gene TRBV30, with D perhaps TRBD1 (5 bases). The CDR3 is 13 residues long. CDR1 is GTSNPN and CDR2 is SVGIG in the germline V gene (reference sequence). The germline V and J ends were trimmed by 2 bases and 11 bases, with 18 bases remaining between them. The variable domain in full, with the rest retrieved from reference TRBV30 and TRBJ1-1, is SQTIHQWPATLVQPVGSPLSLECTVEGTSNPNLYWYRQAAGRGLQLLFYSVGIGQISSEVPQNLSASRPQDRQFILSSKKLLLSDSGFYLCAWSLYEGPGAFFGQGTRLTVV.

This clone was detected only once. The rearrangement uses TRBV11-3 and TRBJ2-3, with 10 bases aligning to TRBD1. CDR1 is SGHNT and CDR2 is YENEEA in the germline V gene. CDR3 length: 16 amino acids. V lost 0 bases and J lost 4; bases outside the gene matches: 4. The CDR3: CASSLEETGGADTQYF. The CDR3 nucleotides are TGTGCCAGCAGCTTAGAGGAGACAGGGGGCGCAGATACGCAGTATTTT.

The CDR3 region has the DNA TGTGCCAGCAAACGGGGACAGGGGGTAACTGGAAACACCATATATTTT. It is translated as CASKRGQGVTGNTIYF. The chain has TRBV19 and TRBJ1-3; 11 bases match TRBD1. The CDR3 is made up of 16 amino acids. The V segment lost 9 bases and the J segment 2 bases; nucleotides outside the gene matches: 9. Germline V gene sequence: CDR1 LNHDA, CDR2 SQIVND (reference sequence).

On this clone itself: One junction end does not reproduce the germline sequence, and a read error may be involved. The sample contains more than one DNA sequence encoding this CDR3. This chain joins TRBV6-5 and TRBJ2-1; possibly TRBD1 for D (6 bases). From germline, CDR1 is MNHEY and CDR2 SVGAGI. The CDR3 consists of 15 residues. Here the CDR3 reads CASSPRTVSYNEQFF. CDR3 nucleotide sequence: TGTGCAAGCAGTCCCCGGACAGTCTCCTACAATGAGCAGTTCTTC.

The chain couples TRBV7-2 to TRBJ1-2; D call uncertain. Trimming cost V 8 bases and J 1 base, with 11 bases left between them. The CDR3 is made up of 13 amino acids. CDR1 is SGHTA and CDR2 is FQGNSA in the germline V gene. Here the CDR3 reads CASQRNFNYGYTF. CDR3 bases: TGTGCCAGCCAAAGGAATTTTAACTATGGCTACACCTTC.

The chain is built from TRBV5-1 and TRBJ1-2; no definite D call. The V and J ends lost 0 bases and 3 bases respectively, with 6 bases between them. The V gene's germline CDR1 is SGHRS and CDR2 YFSETQ. The CDR3 extends over 13 amino acids. The CDR3 region is CASSLDSDYGYTF. For the CDR3, the DNA is TGCGCCAGCAGCTTGGACTCGGACTATGGCTACACCTTC.

The count of this clone is one. V is TRBV7-2 and J is TRBJ2-5, with TRBD2 as a possible D gene (6 bases). Germline lookup yields CDR1 SGHTA and CDR2 FQGNSA. Trimming removed 5 bases at V and 5 bases at J, with 15 bases between. The CDR3 totals 14 residues. The CDR3, as DNA: TGTGCCAGCAGCCGGATCGGGGGACGGGAGACCCAGTACTTC. This codes for CASSRIGGRETQYF.

The chain has TRBV6-5 and TRBJ1-6, with 8 bases fitting TRBD1. Germline CDR1 MNHEY, CDR2 SVGAGI. The CDR3 runs to 14 residues. After removal of 6 bases from V and 6 bases from J, the junction contained 4 bases not matched to a gene. The CDR3 DNA reads TGTGCCAGCAGGCGGACAGGGATTAATTCACCCCTCCACTTT. Protein product: CASRRTGINSPLHF.

The rearrangement links TRBV29-1 to TRBJ2-2, with a weak D call TRBD2 (6 bases). CDR3 size: 14 residues. The V end lost 4 bases, the J end lost 3 bases, and 12 bases lay between the germline ends. Germline-derived CDR1 and CDR2 are SQVTM and ANQGSEA. The CDR3 coding sequence is TGCAGCGTTGGGAGGGCGTCGGACACCGGGGAGCTGTTTTTT. Protein sequence: CSVGRASDTGELFF.

The chain combines TRBV4-1 with TRBJ1-5; D not certain. Deletions cut 0 bases from V and 3 bases from J, with 12 bases between. CDR3 length equals 16 residues. Germline CDR1 MGHRA, CDR2 YSYEKL. CDR3 nucleotide sequence: TGCGCCAGCAGCCAAGATCGGTCCAGAGCCAATCAGCCCCAGCATTTT. It yields the protein CASSQDRSRANQPQHF.